This is a list of T cell receptor beta chains from one sample in a study of cytomegalovirus exposure and HLA in healthy donors. Generated by immunoSEQ multiplex PCR, the TCRdb table keeps only in-frame clones and is missing some. The table shows about 130,000 clones, with 82% occurring only once. Source material: PBMCs. Receptor source: a boy between 2 and 10 years old in good health and CMV-seronegative. CDR3s include the opening cysteine and the closing phenylalanine or tryptophan. Fields, in order: V gene, D gene, clone size, J gene, CDR3 DNA, CDR3 protein. The D gene is left open where the match is weak. The size field is filled for only some rows; it gives once, few, many or a size class.

v_call: TRBV5-6
d_call: -
clone_size: -
j_call: TRBJ2-1
cdr3_nt: TGTGCCAGCAGCTTGAGGGGCGCGGAGGGGCCGTACAATGAGCAGTTCTTC
cdr3_aa: CASSLRGAEGPYNEQFF

v_call: TRBV5-8
d_call: -
clone_size: -
j_call: TRBJ1-2
cdr3_nt: TGTGCCAGCAGCTTGGACAGGGTTGACGGCTACACCTTC
cdr3_aa: CASSLDRVDGYTF

v_call: TRBV6-1
d_call: -
clone_size: once
j_call: TRBJ1-5
cdr3_nt: TGTGCCAGCAGTGGGGGGGGTGGCAATCAGCCCCAGCATTTT
cdr3_aa: CASSGGGGNQPQHF

v_call: TRBV7-2
d_call: TRBD2
clone_size: once
j_call: TRBJ2-3
cdr3_nt: TGTGCCAGCAGCTTACCAGGACTAGCGGGAACAGATACGCAGTATTTT
cdr3_aa: CASSLPGLAGTDTQYF

v_call: TRBV19
d_call: TRBD1
clone_size: -
j_call: TRBJ2-6
cdr3_nt: TGTGCCAGTAACTTAAGGGACAGGGGCCCTATTTTCTCTGGGGCCAACGTCCTGACTTTC
cdr3_aa: CASNLRDRGPIFSGANVLTF

v_call: TRBV11-2
d_call: -
clone_size: -
j_call: TRBJ1-5
cdr3_nt: TGTGCCAGCAGCTTGGACAGTTCCAATCAGCCCCAGCATTTT
cdr3_aa: CASSLDSSNQPQHF

v_call: TRBV5-4
d_call: -
clone_size: -
j_call: TRBJ2-3
cdr3_nt: TGTGCCAGCAGCAGCCAATGGAGCAGGGGCACAGATACGCAGTATTTT
cdr3_aa: CASSSQWSRGTDTQYF

v_call: TRBV7-9
d_call: TRBD2
clone_size: -
j_call: TRBJ2-2
cdr3_nt: TGTGCCAGCAGCCCAAGGGCGGGAGCGAACACCGGGGAGCTGTTTTTT
cdr3_aa: CASSPRAGANTGELFF

v_call: TRBV4-3
d_call: TRBD2
clone_size: -
j_call: TRBJ2-7
cdr3_nt: TGCGCCAGCAGCCAAGAGGGGGGGACGGACGAGCAGTACTTC
cdr3_aa: CASSQEGGTDEQYF

v_call: TRBV18
d_call: -
clone_size: -
j_call: TRBJ1-6
cdr3_nt: TGTGCCAGCTCACCGGGGGGGCGGGGAAATTCACCCCTCCACTTT
cdr3_aa: CASSPGGRGNSPLHF

v_call: TRBV19
d_call: -
clone_size: -
j_call: TRBJ2-2
cdr3_nt: TGTGCCACCACCTGGGGGCCCAGTAGGGTCGGGGAGCTGTTTTTT
cdr3_aa: CATTWGPSRVGELFF

v_call: TRBV6-6
d_call: -
clone_size: -
j_call: TRBJ2-2
cdr3_nt: TGTGCCAGCAGCGGGAGCTCATACACCGGGGAGCTGTTTTTT
cdr3_aa: CASSGSSYTGELFF

v_call: TRBV10-3
d_call: TRBD2
clone_size: -
j_call: TRBJ2-3
cdr3_nt: TGTGCCATCAGGGCCCCTAGCGGGAGTGGACCGACAGATACGCAGTATTTT
cdr3_aa: CAIRAPSGSGPTDTQYF

v_call: TRBV7-2
d_call: TRBD2
clone_size: medium-sized
j_call: TRBJ2-1
cdr3_nt: TGTGCCAGCAGCTTAGGGCTAGCGGGGGGTGATGAGCAGTTCTTC
cdr3_aa: CASSLGLAGGDEQFF

v_call: TRBV15
d_call: TRBD1
clone_size: few
j_call: TRBJ1-6
cdr3_nt: TGTGCCACCAGCAGAGAGGCAGGGGGCTCATCACCCCTCCACTTT
cdr3_aa: CATSREAGGSSPLHF

v_call: TRBV4-1
d_call: -
clone_size: once
j_call: TRBJ2-5
cdr3_nt: TGCGCCAGCAGCCAAGGGAGGGGCTCGTACCAAGAGACCCAGTACTTC
cdr3_aa: CASSQGRGSYQETQYF

v_call: TRBV15
d_call: -
clone_size: -
j_call: TRBJ2-2
cdr3_nt: TGTGCCACCAGCAGACTCTCTACCGGGGAGCTGTTTTTT
cdr3_aa: CATSRLSTGELFF

v_call: TRBV14
d_call: -
clone_size: few
j_call: TRBJ1-2
cdr3_nt: TGTGCCATAATAGACTACTTTGGCTACACCTTC
cdr3_aa: CAIIDYFGYTF

v_call: TRBV7-6
d_call: -
clone_size: -
j_call: TRBJ2-3
cdr3_nt: TGTGCCAGCAGCCCTCGGACAGATACGCAGTATTTT
cdr3_aa: CASSPRTDTQYF

v_call: TRBV27
d_call: -
clone_size: -
j_call: TRBJ1-5
cdr3_nt: TGTGCCAGCAGCCTGACAGCCACCGGTTATCAGCCCCAGCATTTT
cdr3_aa: CASSLTATGYQPQHF

v_call: TRBV18
d_call: TRBD1
clone_size: -
j_call: TRBJ1-5
cdr3_nt: TGTGCCAGCTCACCCGGGACAGACCTCAATCAGCCCCAGCATTTT
cdr3_aa: CASSPGTDLNQPQHF

v_call: TRBV19
d_call: -
clone_size: once
j_call: TRBJ1-6
cdr3_nt: TGTGCCAGTAATAAACAGGGTCAATTGATGACTTTTAATTCACCCCTCCACTTT
cdr3_aa: CASNKQGQLMTFNSPLHF

v_call: TRBV5-4
d_call: -
clone_size: -
j_call: TRBJ2-1
cdr3_nt: TGTGCCAGCAGCCCGGGACGCCGGACAGTAAACAATGAGCAGTTCTTC
cdr3_aa: CASSPGRRTVNNEQFF

v_call: TRBV27
d_call: -
clone_size: once
j_call: TRBJ1-5
cdr3_nt: TGTGCCAGCAGTTTGTTCAGTTGGGAGCAGCCCCAGCATTTT
cdr3_aa: CASSLFSWEQPQHF

v_call: TRBV6-1
d_call: -
clone_size: -
j_call: TRBJ1-5
cdr3_nt: TGTGCCAGCAGTGGCCGGACGGCTGAGACTGGGGGCCAGCCCCAGCATTTT
cdr3_aa: CASSGRTAETGGQPQHF

v_call: TRBV27
d_call: -
clone_size: -
j_call: TRBJ1-1
cdr3_nt: TGTGCCAGCAGTCGAACAGGGAGGGCGGAGACGGACACTGAAGCTTTCTTT
cdr3_aa: CASSRTGRAETDTEAFF

v_call: TRBV18
d_call: -
clone_size: once
j_call: TRBJ1-1
cdr3_nt: TGTGCCACCAAACAGGGTCGAAGCACTGAAGCTTTCTTT
cdr3_aa: CATKQGRSTEAFF

v_call: TRBV5-1
d_call: TRBD1
clone_size: -
j_call: TRBJ1-1
cdr3_nt: TGCGCCAGCAGTAGACAGGGGGCGACGGGTACTGAAGCTTTCTTT
cdr3_aa: CASSRQGATGTEAFF

v_call: TRBV7-2
d_call: TRBD2
clone_size: -
j_call: TRBJ2-1
cdr3_nt: TGTGCCAGCAGTCGTCTAGCGGGCCCATCCTACAATGAGCAGTTCTTC
cdr3_aa: CASSRLAGPSYNEQFF

v_call: TRBV7-2
d_call: -
clone_size: -
j_call: TRBJ1-5
cdr3_nt: TGTGCCAGCAGCTTAGAAGAGCCTGGTAGCAATCAGCCCCAGCATTTT
cdr3_aa: CASSLEEPGSNQPQHF

v_call: TRBV5-1
d_call: -
clone_size: -
j_call: TRBJ1-1
cdr3_nt: TGCGCCAGCAGCTCTCTAGGTGTAGACACTGAAGCTTTCTTT
cdr3_aa: CASSSLGVDTEAFF

v_call: TRBV29-1
d_call: -
clone_size: -
j_call: TRBJ1-2
cdr3_nt: TGCAGCGTGGTACCAGGGTCGGCTAACTATGGCTACACCTTC
cdr3_aa: CSVVPGSANYGYTF

v_call: TRBV4-1
d_call: -
clone_size: -
j_call: TRBJ1-4
cdr3_nt: TGCGCCAGCAGCCAAGGAAGGGGTCTTAATGAAAAACTGTTTTTT
cdr3_aa: CASSQGRGLNEKLFF

v_call: TRBV13
d_call: TRBD2
clone_size: -
j_call: TRBJ2-5
cdr3_nt: TGTGCCAGCAGCTCCCCCCGGGGGGGGCGCTTGGAAGAGACCCAGTACTTC
cdr3_aa: CASSSPRGGRLEETQYF

v_call: TRBV29-1
d_call: TRBD1
clone_size: -
j_call: TRBJ1-1
cdr3_nt: TGCAGCGTTGAAGATTGGGGACAGGCTCTGAACACTGAAGCTTTCTTT
cdr3_aa: CSVEDWGQALNTEAFF

v_call: TRBV5-1
d_call: TRBD2
clone_size: -
j_call: TRBJ2-1
cdr3_nt: TGCGCCAGCAGCTCCGGACTAGCGGGAGCAAGAGTCAATGAGCAGTTCTTC
cdr3_aa: CASSSGLAGARVNEQFF

v_call: TRBV9
d_call: -
clone_size: -
j_call: TRBJ2-3
cdr3_nt: TGTGCCAGCATCCAACGGGCCCGGGGGATCACAGATACGCAGTATTTT
cdr3_aa: CASIQRARGITDTQYF

v_call: TRBV6-5
d_call: TRBD1
clone_size: -
j_call: TRBJ1-1
cdr3_nt: TGTGCCAGCGTCCGACAGGGATGGATGAACACTGAAGCTTTCTTT
cdr3_aa: CASVRQGWMNTEAFF

v_call: TRBV5-6
d_call: -
clone_size: -
j_call: TRBJ1-1
cdr3_nt: TGTGCCAGCAACTTTCAGGGTAGGACTGAAGCTTTCTTT
cdr3_aa: CASNFQGRTEAFF

v_call: TRBV7-9
d_call: -
clone_size: -
j_call: TRBJ2-1
cdr3_nt: TGTGCCAGCAGCCTTACTACCGACCCAGTTACCTACAATGAGCAGTTCTTC
cdr3_aa: CASSLTTDPVTYNEQFF

v_call: TRBV6-1
d_call: -
clone_size: few
j_call: TRBJ1-3
cdr3_nt: TGTGCCAGCGGAGGGGTTCAGAGAAACACCATATATTTT
cdr3_aa: CASGGVQRNTIYF

v_call: TRBV9
d_call: -
clone_size: -
j_call: TRBJ1-6
cdr3_nt: TGTGCCAGCAGCGTAACATCTTATAATTCCCCCCTCCACTTT
cdr3_aa: CASSVTSYNSPLHF

v_call: TRBV30
d_call: TRBD1
clone_size: -
j_call: TRBJ1-2
cdr3_nt: TGTGCCTGGAGTGGGGGGCGGACAGGGGGTTTGTATGGCTACACCTTC
cdr3_aa: CAWSGGRTGGLYGYTF

v_call: TRBV5-4
d_call: -
clone_size: -
j_call: TRBJ1-1
cdr3_nt: TGTGCCGGCCACACACAAACAATGAACACTGAAGCTTTCTTT
cdr3_aa: CAGHTQTMNTEAFF

v_call: TRBV27
d_call: TRBD1
clone_size: -
j_call: TRBJ1-3
cdr3_nt: TGTGCCAGCAGTTTTCGACAGGGGGGGGGAAACACCATATATTTT
cdr3_aa: CASSFRQGGGNTIYF

v_call: TRBV6-4
d_call: TRBD2
clone_size: -
j_call: TRBJ2-1
cdr3_nt: TGTGCTACGACTAGCGGGGGCGAGGGCGATGAGCAGTTCTTC
cdr3_aa: CATTSGGEGDEQFF

v_call: TRBV9
d_call: TRBD1
clone_size: -
j_call: TRBJ1-4
cdr3_nt: TGTGCCAGCAGCGTAGCCCTGGAGGGACAGGGAGTTCCTAATGAAAAACTGTTTTTT
cdr3_aa: CASSVALEGQGVPNEKLFF

v_call: TRBV16
d_call: TRBD1
clone_size: -
j_call: TRBJ1-5
cdr3_nt: TGTGCCAGCAGCCTTCCGGACAGGGGAAGGAATCAGCCCCAGCATTTT
cdr3_aa: CASSLPDRGRNQPQHF

v_call: TRBV7-3
d_call: -
clone_size: -
j_call: TRBJ1-1
cdr3_nt: TGTGCCAGCAGCTTAATCTGGAGGAACACTGAAGCTTTCTTT
cdr3_aa: CASSLIWRNTEAFF

v_call: TRBV10-3
d_call: TRBD2
clone_size: -
j_call: TRBJ2-1
cdr3_nt: TGTGCCATCAGTCGGACTAGCGGAGACAATGAGCAGTTCTTC
cdr3_aa: CAISRTSGDNEQFF

v_call: TRBV7-9
d_call: -
clone_size: -
j_call: TRBJ2-5
cdr3_nt: TGTGCCAGCAGCCCTAGGGGTGGCCCCGATCAAGAGACCCAGTACTTC
cdr3_aa: CASSPRGGPDQETQYF

v_call: TRBV30
d_call: TRBD2
clone_size: -
j_call: TRBJ2-3
cdr3_nt: TGTGCCTGGAGTGGCTTGACTAGCGGGTCCATGGGTAACACAGATACGCAGTATTTT
cdr3_aa: CAWSGLTSGSMGNTDTQYF

v_call: TRBV9
d_call: -
clone_size: -
j_call: TRBJ1-3
cdr3_nt: TGTGCCAGCAGCGCCCCCCTTTCCGGAGTTGGAAACACCATATATTTT
cdr3_aa: CASSAPLSGVGNTIYF

v_call: TRBV2
d_call: -
clone_size: -
j_call: TRBJ1-2
cdr3_nt: TGTGCCAGCCCCGTGAGCGGCGGCTACACCTTC
cdr3_aa: CASPVSGGYTF

v_call: TRBV19
d_call: TRBD2
clone_size: -
j_call: TRBJ2-1
cdr3_nt: TGTGCCAGTACTCTCTCCCCTGCGGGGGGGCCAAATGAGCAGTTCTTC
cdr3_aa: CASTLSPAGGPNEQFF